The text below deals with one T cell receptor (beta chain). What it recognizes is unknown. The entry originates in a study of blood T cells in healthy people across ages. For the study at large: Template switching caught about one barcoded beta molecule for each two T cells.

Broader study findings: Diversity of TCR beta per million T cells declined in a roughly linear way with age.

The authors isolated at least 7 million PBMCs per sample. A J-beta primer mix and a sample-barcoded 5' primer were used in a second PCR of about 7 to 12 cycles. TCRdb analysed the 5' RACE reads with MiXCR anew, one entry per CDR3 protein. The repertoire holds 850,000 to 1,300,000 distinct CDR3 sequences, with around 45% as singletons. The V gene lost 4 bases and the J gene lost 0 bases, with 9 bases spanning the gap. There are 14 residues in the CDR3. The germline gives CDR1 SGDLS, CDR2 YYNGEE. The chain combines TRBV9 with TRBJ2-3; D is unresolved. Sequenced: blood. This TCR was sampled from a woman aged 60-75 years in good health. CDR3 nucleotide sequence: TGTGCCAGCAGCATGGCCCTAAGCACAGATACGCAGTATTTT. Amino acids: CASSMALSTDTQYF.